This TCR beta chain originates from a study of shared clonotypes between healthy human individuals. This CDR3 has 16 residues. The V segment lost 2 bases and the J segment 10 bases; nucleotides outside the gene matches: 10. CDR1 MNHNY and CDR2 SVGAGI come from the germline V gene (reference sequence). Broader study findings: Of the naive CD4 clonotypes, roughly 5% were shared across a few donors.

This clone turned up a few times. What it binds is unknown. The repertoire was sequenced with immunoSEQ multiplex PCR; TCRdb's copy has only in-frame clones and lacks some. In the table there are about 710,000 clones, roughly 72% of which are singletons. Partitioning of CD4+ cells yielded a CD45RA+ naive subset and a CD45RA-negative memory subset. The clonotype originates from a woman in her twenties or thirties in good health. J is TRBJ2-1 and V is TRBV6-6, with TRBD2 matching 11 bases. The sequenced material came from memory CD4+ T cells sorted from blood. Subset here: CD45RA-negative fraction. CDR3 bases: TGTGCCAGCAGTTACGCCGGGACTAGCGGCACTGGGGAGCAGTTCTTC. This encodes CASSYAGTSGTGEQFF.